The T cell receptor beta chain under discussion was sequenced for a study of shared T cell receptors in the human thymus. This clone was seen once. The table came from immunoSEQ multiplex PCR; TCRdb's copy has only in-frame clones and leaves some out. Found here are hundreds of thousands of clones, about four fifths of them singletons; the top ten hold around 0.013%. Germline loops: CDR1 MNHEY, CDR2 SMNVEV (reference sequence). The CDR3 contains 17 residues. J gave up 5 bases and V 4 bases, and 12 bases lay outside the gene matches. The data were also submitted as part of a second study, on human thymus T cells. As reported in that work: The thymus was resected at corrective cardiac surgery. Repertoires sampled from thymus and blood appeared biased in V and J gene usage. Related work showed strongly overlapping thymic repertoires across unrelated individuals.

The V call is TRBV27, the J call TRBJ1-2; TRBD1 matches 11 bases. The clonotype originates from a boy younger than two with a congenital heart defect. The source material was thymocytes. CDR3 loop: CASSSRTGGGKRYGYTF. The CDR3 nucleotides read TGTGCCAGCAGTTCCCGGACAGGGGGCGGTAAGAGGTATGGCTACACCTTC.